This TCR beta chain was observed in a study of graft-versus-host responses after intestinal transplantation. Looking at the study overall: Multivisceral, liver-intestinal, or isolated intestinal grafts were transplanted into recipients.

Comments on this clone: Its specificity is unknown.

Measured with immunoSEQ multiplex PCR; TCRdb has only the in-frame clones, and not every one. The data contain 85,000 to 90,000 clones, around 86% of them seen just once; the ten biggest clones take up roughly 17%. The V and J ends lost 1 base and 0 bases respectively, with 8 bases between them. This CDR3 comprises 16 residues. Germline V gene sequence: CDR1 SGHDT, CDR2 YYEEEE. This chain joins TRBV5-6 and TRBJ1-6; D is undetermined. Specimen: unstimulated CD8+ T cells sorted from spleen or lymph node cells, collected before intestinal transplant. The TCR originated in a human donor who received an intestinal transplant. The DNA for the CDR3 is TGTGCCAGCAGCTTGTTTCGGAGCTCCTATAATTCACCCCTCCACTTT. Amino acids: CASSLFRSSYNSPLHF.